The T cell receptor (beta chain) described here comes from a study of CD8+CD57+ T cells in acquired aplastic anemia. Study at large: Sorted CD4+ and CD8+ cells gave an average of around 3.1 ug of DNA. Healthy donor sequencing depth: 8.5 million to 10.8 million CD4+, 11 million to 14 million CD8+ reads. Study-wide points: Shared by patients and controls, almost 30 CD8+ CDR3s were abundant in patients.

It was genomic DNA that served as the template for profiling TCR beta VDJ and CDR3. TCRdb passed the reads through MiXCR, listing each CDR3 protein once. The profile covers roughly 63,000 distinct CDR3 sequences, with 50% to 55% appearing a single time and 6.5% to 9.5% taken by the ten largest. In germline, CDR1 is SSHAT, CDR2 FNYEAQ (reference sequence). The CDR3 covers 14 residues. This clonotype was counted ten times or more. Antigen unknown. Germline is not matched at one junction end, which may reflect a read error. The sequence derives from a human donor in good health, serving as a control. Sequencing was done on a sample of sorted CD4+, CD8+, or CD8+CD57+ T cells (not recorded which) from PBMCs. The V call is TRBV7-7, the J call TRBJ2-5; TRBD1 is a possible D gene (5 bases). CDR3 nucleotides: TGTGCCAGCGCCTGGGGCGGCCAACAAGGGACCCAGTACTTC. Protein product: CASAWGGQQGTQYF. Drawing the rest from reference TRBV7-7 and TRBJ2-5, the complete variable domain is GAGVSQSPRYKVTKRGQDVTLRCDPISSHATLYWYQQALGQGPEFLTYFNYEAQPDKSGLPSDRFSAERPEGSISTLTIQRTEQRDSAMYRCASAWGGQQGTQYFGPGTRLLVL.